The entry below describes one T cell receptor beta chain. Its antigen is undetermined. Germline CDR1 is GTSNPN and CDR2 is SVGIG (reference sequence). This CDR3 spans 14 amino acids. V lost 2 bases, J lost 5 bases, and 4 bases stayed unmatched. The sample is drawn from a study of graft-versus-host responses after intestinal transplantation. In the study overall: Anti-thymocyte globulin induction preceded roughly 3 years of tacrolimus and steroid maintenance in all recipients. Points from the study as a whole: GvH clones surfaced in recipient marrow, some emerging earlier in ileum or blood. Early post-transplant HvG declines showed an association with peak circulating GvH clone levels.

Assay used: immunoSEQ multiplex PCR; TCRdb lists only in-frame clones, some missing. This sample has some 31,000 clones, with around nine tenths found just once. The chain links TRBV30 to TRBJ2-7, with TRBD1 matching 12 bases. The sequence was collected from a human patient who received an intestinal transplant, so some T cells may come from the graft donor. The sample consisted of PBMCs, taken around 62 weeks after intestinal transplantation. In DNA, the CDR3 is TGTGCCTGGAGTACTGGGACAGGGGGCAACGAGCAGTACTTC. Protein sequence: CAWSTGTGGNEQYF.